The entry below gives a single TCR beta chain sequence along with its context. All enrollees were about 18 to 89 years old and from some 24 US areas. Here immunoSEQ multiplex PCR was the method, and the copy in TCRdb shows in-frame clones only, minus some. The sample holds approximately 140,000 clones, 84% seen once. The germline V gene has CDR1 SGHTA and CDR2 FQGTGA. V lost 5 bases and J 4 bases, leaving 14 bases between the germline ends. The CDR3 loop spans 14 amino acids. This sample is drawn from a study of blood T cell repertoires in COVID-19. This TCR was recovered from a middle-aged man with acute COVID-19. V is TRBV7-3 and J is TRBJ2-5, with a tentative D call TRBD1 (5 bases). The sequenced material came from PBMCs or T cells enriched from blood (not recorded which). The CDR3 DNA reads TGTGCCAGCAGCGACCCCAGGGTGTCAGAGACCCAGTACTTC. Protein sequence: CASSDPRVSETQYF.